The rows below give T cell receptor beta chains drawn from one sample of a study of blood T cell repertoires in COVID-19. The repertoire was sequenced with immunoSEQ multiplex PCR; TCRdb's copy has only in-frame clones and lacks some. The table shows some 180,000 clones, with 80% occurring only once. Sample: PBMCs or T cells enriched from blood (not recorded which). These TCRs come from a man in his fifties or sixties who had been exposed to COVID-19. CDR3s include the opening cysteine and the closing phenylalanine or tryptophan. Each record gives: clone size, J gene, D gene, V gene, CDR3 DNA, CDR3 protein. D genes are given only for firm matches. The listing skips clone size in some rows; elsewhere it reads once, few, many or a size class.

many | TRBJ2-4 | - | TRBV20-1 | TGCAGTGCTAGAGGTCAGGTCATTCAGTACTTC | CSARGQVIQYF
- | TRBJ1-2 | TRBD1 | TRBV15 | TGTGCCACCAGCGCCTTCCGGGACAGCTATGGCTACACCTTC | CATSAFRDSYGYTF
- | TRBJ2-1 | - | TRBV12-3/TRBV12-4 | TGTGCCAGCAGTCCGACACGAAATGAGCAGTTCTTC | CASSPTRNEQFF
- | TRBJ2-7 | TRBD2 | TRBV19 | TGTGCCAGTAGAACGAGGCCCGGGACTAGCGGCTCCTACGAGCAGTACTTC | CASRTRPGTSGSYEQYF
- | TRBJ2-5 | - | TRBV7-9 | TGTGCCAGCAGCTTAGCGCCTATACAAGAGACCCAGTACTTC | CASSLAPIQETQYF
- | TRBJ2-2 | - | TRBV7-2 | TGTGCCAGCAGCTATTCAGGGAATGTCGGGGAGCTGTTTTTT | CASSYSGNVGELFF
- | TRBJ1-4 | - | TRBV5-4 | TGTGCCAGCAGCCAGGGTGGGTCGAGGGGGGGTGAAAAACTGTTTTTT | CASSQGGSRGGEKLFF
few | TRBJ2-1 | - | TRBV7-2 | TGTGCCAGCAGCTTATACCACCCCACTCTCAATGAGCAGTTCTTC | CASSLYHPTLNEQFF
- | TRBJ1-6 | - | TRBV12-3/TRBV12-4 | TGTGCCAGCAGTTTGGGGGGGAATTCACCCCTCCACTTT | CASSLGGNSPLHF
- | TRBJ2-3 | - | TRBV20-1 | TGCAGTGCTAGATCAATCGATACGCAGTATTTT | CSARSIDTQYF
- | TRBJ2-5 | - | TRBV28 | TGTGCCAGCAGTAGATATGGCAGGGGGCAGGGGGGGCAAGAGACCCAGTACTTC | CASSRYGRGQGGQETQYF
- | TRBJ1-2 | TRBD1 | TRBV28 | TGTGCCATCAGAGCCGGGACAGGGGTCTTCTATGGCTACACCTTC | CAIRAGTGVFYGYTF
- | TRBJ2-7 | - | TRBV6-5 | TGTGCCAGCAGTTTACCGGGTGGCTACGAGCAGTACTTC | CASSLPGGYEQYF
few | TRBJ2-1 | TRBD1 | TRBV5-1 | TGCGCCAGCTACCCAGGGGGATCCTATGAGCAGTTCTTC | CASYPGGSYEQFF
medium-sized | TRBJ2-5 | TRBD2 | TRBV10-1 | TGCGCCAGCAAAGGGACTAGCGGGAACCAAGAGACCCAGTACTTC | CASKGTSGNQETQYF
once | TRBJ1-2 | TRBD1 | TRBV29-1 | TGCAGCGTTGTCGGAGGGGGCTTTTATGGGTATGGCTACACCTTC | CSVVGGGFYGYGYTF
few | TRBJ1-1 | TRBD1 | TRBV6-1 | TGTGCCAGCAGTGGGATTGGTTACAGGGGGCCCACTGAAGCTTTCTTT | CASSGIGYRGPTEAFF
- | TRBJ1-5 | - | TRBV10-3 | TGTGCCATCAGTGAGTCGGGGGGTGGCAGCAATCAGCCCCAGCATTTT | CAISESGGGSNQPQHF
- | TRBJ2-7 | TRBD1 | TRBV6-5 | TGTGCCAGCCGAAGGGACAGATCCGTCTACGAGCAGTACTTC | CASRRDRSVYEQYF
- | TRBJ1-1 | TRBD1 | TRBV29-1 | TGCAGCGGACACAGGGGAGGTGAAGCTTTCTTT | CSGHRGGEAFF
- | TRBJ2-3 | - | TRBV5-1 | TGCGCCAGCAGCTTGGCCCAGGGCCCGAGTACAGATACGCAGTATTTT | CASSLAQGPSTDTQYF
- | TRBJ2-3 | - | TRBV6-1 | TGTGCCAGCAGTGAAGGGCTGAGCACAGATACGCAGTATTTT | CASSEGLSTDTQYF
once | TRBJ2-1 | TRBD2 | TRBV5-8 | TGTGCCAGCAGCCTCGTTGCGGGAGGGGTATACAATGAGCAGTTCTTC | CASSLVAGGVYNEQFF
once | TRBJ1-2 | TRBD1 | TRBV27 | TGTGCCAGCAGTCCCCTGGGGCAGGGGGCTGGCTACACCTTC | CASSPLGQGAGYTF
- | TRBJ1-4 | - | TRBV5-1 | TGCGCCAGCAGCTTGGCGGGGTTGAGTGAAAAACTGTTTTTT | CASSLAGLSEKLFF
- | TRBJ1-1 | TRBD1 | TRBV7-9 | TGTGCCAGCAGACCCGCAGGGGGCCACACTGAAGCTTTCTTT | CASRPAGGHTEAFF
- | TRBJ2-2 | TRBD2 | TRBV15 | TGTGCCACCAGCGTAGCGGGATCCACCGGGGAGCTGTTTTTT | CATSVAGSTGELFF
- | TRBJ2-3 | - | TRBV27 | TGTGCCAGCAAGGACAGTGGCACAGATACGCAGTATTTT | CASKDSGTDTQYF
many | TRBJ1-2 | TRBD1 | TRBV12-3/TRBV12-4 | TGTGCCAGCAGTGTAGACAGGGGCTATGGCTACACCTTC | CASSVDRGYGYTF
once | TRBJ1-2 | TRBD1 | TRBV7-9 | TGTGCCAGCAGCTTAGCCGCAGGGGGCGGATCCTATGGCTACACCTTC | CASSLAAGGGSYGYTF
- | TRBJ2-3 | - | TRBV5-1 | TGCGCCAGCAGCTTGGAGACGGCGACAGGCACAGATACGCAGTATTTT | CASSLETATGTDTQYF
- | TRBJ2-5 | TRBD2 | TRBV28 | TGTGCCAGCAGGGGACTAGCGGGAGCCATTCAAGAGACCCAGTACTTC | CASRGLAGAIQETQYF
- | TRBJ1-2 | TRBD1 | TRBV19 | TGTGCCAGTAGTATCCGGGACAGGGGGCCGGATGGCTACACCTTC | CASSIRDRGPDGYTF
once | TRBJ2-2 | TRBD1 | TRBV6-5 | TGTGCCAGCCGACAGGGGGCGGGCACCGGGGAGCTGTTTTTT | CASRQGAGTGELFF
few | TRBJ1-5 | - | TRBV7-6 | TGTGCCAGCAGCTTAGGATCCACAGCCAGTTATAGCAATCAGCCCCAGCATTTT | CASSLGSTASYSNQPQHF
- | TRBJ1-1 | - | TRBV6-5 | TGTGCCAGCAGTACCCCCTACCAGGGGACTGAAGCTTTCTTT | CASSTPYQGTEAFF
- | TRBJ1-2 | TRBD1 | TRBV28 | TGTGCCAGCAGCCCCGCACAGGGGGCGGGTTATGGCTACACCTTC | CASSPAQGAGYGYTF